The text below deals with one TCR beta chain. Original data processing: Amplifying reference gene primers gave estimates of nucleated cell counts. Sequencing used immunoSEQ multiplex PCR; TCRdb keeps in-frame clones, though not all of them. From that table come the V and J calls and clone size; the DNA was used to work out D and trimming. The sample shows 8,800 or so clones, approximately 84% of them seen only once. This record belongs to a study of blood T cell repertoires in COVID-19. Study background: The origin of the acute and convalescent COVID-19 samples was the United States, Italy and Spain.

V lost 5 bases, J lost 1 base, and 14 bases lay in between. Germline assignment: CDR1 LGHNA and CDR2 YSLEER. The CDR3 has 15 amino acids. The chain is built from TRBV4-3 and TRBJ1-2; D is unclear. The receptor was derived from a human donor in a cohort sampled during active COVID-19. Sample: peripheral blood. The DNA of the CDR3 is TGCGCCAGCAGCGAACGGGGTCTGAGTAACTATGGCTACACCTTC. Protein sequence: CASSERGLSNYGYTF.